These 31 T cell receptor beta chains share one sample of origin, sequenced in a study of blood T cell repertoires in COVID-19. Sequencing used immunoSEQ multiplex PCR; TCRdb keeps in-frame clones, though not all of them. Of 60,000 to 65,000 clones listed, about 76% are singletons. The material sequenced was peripheral blood. The receptors derive from a woman of 80 years or more with acute or convalescent COVID-19.

The chain has TRBV18 and TRBJ1-5, with D maybe TRBD1 (6 bases). Germline assignment: CDR1 KGHSH and CDR2 LQKENI. V was trimmed by 2 bases and J by 3 bases, leaving 8 bases between them. CDR3 length equals 14 residues. The CDR3 here is CASSPYRANQPQHF. The CDR3 DNA sequence: TGTGCCAGCTCACCATACAGGGCCAATCAGCCCCAGCATTTT.

This chain links TRBV9 with TRBJ2-2, with 7 bases aligning to TRBD1. The CDR3 covers 17 residues. Germline V gene data show CDR1 as SGDLS and CDR2 as YYNGEE. V lost 0 bases, J lost 4 bases, and 9 bases stayed unmatched. The CDR3 DNA follows: TGTGCCAGCAGCGTAGGACCGGACAGGAAATTCACCGGGGAGCTGTTTTTT. It is translated as CASSVGPDRKFTGELFF.

This rearrangement joins TRBV27 to TRBJ2-1; TRBD2 is a possible D gene (5 bases). This CDR3 has 15 residues. CDR1 MNHEY and CDR2 SMNVEV come from the germline V gene (reference sequence). Trimming took off 0 bases at V and 0 bases at J, with 6 bases between the two ends. Written as DNA, the CDR3 is TGTGCCAGCAGTTTATCAGGGAGCTCCTACAATGAGCAGTTCTTC. It translates to CASSLSGSSYNEQFF.

This chain links TRBV7-2 with TRBJ2-7, with TRBD2 identical over 7 bases. This CDR3 region has 15 residues. The V and J ends lost 1 base and 6 bases, in that order; junction bases with no gene match: 9. Germline CDR1 is SGHTA and CDR2 is FQGNSA. In DNA form, the CDR3 reads TGTGCCAGCAGCTTAGTGGCTTCGGGAGGTGGCGAGCAGTACTTC. This codes for CASSLVASGGGEQYF.

This chain connects TRBV2 to TRBJ2-2; D remains unclear. Deletions cut 7 bases from V and 5 bases from J, with 11 bases between. This CDR3 is built from 13 residues. Germline lookup yields CDR1 SNHLY and CDR2 FYNNEI. As DNA, the CDR3 is TGTGCCAGCAACCGAGCGAGGACCGGGGAGCTGTTTTTT. This gives the protein CASNRARTGELFF.

The CDR3 here is CASVARYGGSSYNEQFF. DNA for the CDR3: TGCGCCAGCGTCGCCAGGTACGGGGGGTCCTCCTACAATGAGCAGTTCTTC. The chain employs TRBV4-1 and TRBJ2-1; 7 bases are a match to TRBD2. Unmatched junction bases numbered 13, after V lost 8 bases and J lost 0 bases. CDR3 length: 17 amino acids. Germline loops: CDR1 MGHRA, CDR2 YSYEKL.

This rearrangement joins TRBV18 to TRBJ1-4, with no clear D. The CDR3 has 14 amino acids. V was pared by 5 bases and J by 10 bases, with 17 bases between. The V gene's germline CDR1 is KGHSH and CDR2 LQKENI. The CDR3 nucleotides read TGTGCCAGCTCAAACGGACGGGTGGGAGGAAAACTGTTTTTT. The encoded protein is CASSNGRVGGKLFF.

The chain employs TRBV6-2 or TRBV6-3 and TRBJ2-1; 8 nucleotides match TRBD1. The CDR3 is made up of 16 amino acids. With 5 bases clipped from V and 8 bases from J, the junction kept 14 bases outside the gene matches. CDR1 and CDR2 (germline): MNHEY, SVGEGT. The CDR3 coding sequence is TGTGCCAGCAGTGCCCGCCGGACGGCAGGGGGCCATGAGCAGTTCTTC. Its translation is CASSARRTAGGHEQFF.

The rearrangement joins TRBV3-1 (or the pseudogene TRBV3-2) to TRBJ2-3; 8 bases agree with TRBD2. Germline V gene sequence: CDR1 LGHDT, CDR2 YNNKEL (reference sequence). The CDR3 is 15 amino acids. V lost 4 bases, J lost 0 bases, and 3 bases stayed unmatched. The CDR3 sequence: CASSRTSGSTDTQYF. The DNA of the CDR3 is TGTGCCAGCAGCCGAACTAGCGGAAGCACAGATACGCAGTATTTT.

J is TRBJ2-3 and V is TRBV7-9; D may be TRBD2 (7 bases). This CDR3 has 15 residues. The V and J ends lost 4 bases and 4 bases respectively, with 15 bases between them. Germline values: CDR1 SEHNR, CDR2 FQNEAQ (reference sequence). Here the CDR3 DNA reads TGTGCCAGCAGCTGGGAGGGGGGGCGGTCAGATACGCAGTATTTT. This codes for CASSWEGGRSDTQYF. The full variable domain, its missing parts supplied by reference TRBV7-9 and TRBJ2-3, is DTGVSQNPRHKITKRGQNVTFRCDPISEHNRLYWYRQTLGQGPEFLTYFQNEAQLEKSRLLSDRFSAERPKGSFSTLEIQRTEQGDSAMYLCASSWEGGRSDTQYFGPGTRLTVL.

V usage is TRBV7-8 and J usage is TRBJ2-1, with a weak D call TRBD2 (6 bases). This CDR3 has 16 residues. CDR1 SGHVS and CDR2 FQNEAQ come from the germline V gene. The V and J ends lost 1 base and 7 bases respectively, with 17 bases between them. CDR3 bases: TGTGCCAGCAGCTTAGTAGGTAGCGGAGCGCAGAATGAGCAGTTCTTC. Protein sequence: CASSLVGSGAQNEQFF.

The chain combines TRBV6-5 with TRBJ1-2; D not resolved. The CDR3 totals 13 residues. Germline CDR1 reads MNHEY; CDR2 reads SVGAGI. V lost 0 bases to trimming and J lost 5 bases, with 7 bases between them. The CDR3 DNA is TGTGCCAGCAGTTACTCGACTCTATATGGCTACACCTTC. Its translation: CASSYSTLYGYTF.

This clone was recorded only once. The genes are TRBV2 and TRBJ2-2; the D gene is possibly TRBD1 (6 bases). The length of the CDR3 is 13 residues. Looked up from germline, CDR1 is SNHLY and CDR2 is FYNNEI. Trimming shortened V by 7 bases and J by 6 bases, and 12 bases separated the two germline ends. This CDR3 is CASNDRRAGELFF. The CDR3 nucleotides read TGTGCCAGCAACGACAGGCGGGCCGGGGAGCTGTTTTTT. The full variable domain, its missing parts supplied by reference TRBV2 and TRBJ2-2, is EPEVTQTPSHQVTQMGQEVILRCVPISNHLYFYWYRQILGQKVEFLVSFYNNEISEKSEIFDDQFSVERPDGSNFTLKIRSTKLEDSAMYFCASNDRRAGELFFGEGSRLTVL.

The rearrangement links TRBV5-1 to TRBJ2-1; TRBD1 might be the D (5 bases). Trimming removed 0 bases from V and 4 bases from J, with 11 bases in between. Germline CDR1 SGHRS, CDR2 YFSETQ. This CDR3 has 15 residues. Here the CDR3 reads CASSLVAGIYNEQFF. The CDR3 DNA reads TGCGCCAGCAGCTTGGTAGCAGGGATTTACAATGAGCAGTTCTTC.

In its sample, this clone was seen a few times. The gene calls are TRBV2 and TRBJ2-3; a possible D gene is TRBD1 (6 bases). The germline V gene has CDR1 SNHLY and CDR2 FYNNEI. Trimming pared 3 bases from V and 8 bases from J, leaving 12 bases between. The CDR3 has 13 residues. This CDR3 is CASSEAEGGTQYF. Here the CDR3 DNA reads TGTGCCAGCAGTGAGGCGGAAGGGGGTACGCAGTATTTT.

The chain combines TRBV24-1 with TRBJ2-2; TRBD1 matches at 8 bases. CDR1 and CDR2 from the germline V gene are KGHDR and SFDVKD. With V trimmed by 2 bases and J by 1 base, 2 bases remained unmatched. The CDR3 is made up of 16 amino acids. CDR3 region: CATSDYGTGNTGELFF. CDR3 DNA sequence: TGTGCCACCAGTGATTACGGGACAGGGAACACCGGGGAGCTGTTTTTT.

This clone occurred many times. The chain links TRBV9 to TRBJ2-1; D is perhaps TRBD2 (7 bases). The CDR3 spans 16 residues. V lost 0 bases to trimming and J lost 1 base, with 11 bases between them. Germline V gene sequence: CDR1 SGDLS, CDR2 YYNGEE. The CDR3 protein is CASSVEGGGSYNEQFF. In nucleotides, the CDR3 is TGTGCCAGCAGCGTAGAAGGGGGAGGGTCCTACAATGAGCAGTTCTTC.

This rearrangement joins TRBV2 to TRBJ1-2, with a tentative D call TRBD1 (6 bases). The germline CDR1 and CDR2 sequences are SNHLY and FYNNEI. CDR3 length: 15 amino acids. Trimming left V 1 base short and J 4 bases short, with 13 bases between. CDR3 protein: CASSEESGHFYGYTF. The CDR3 nucleotides read TGTGCCAGCAGTGAAGAATCGGGACATTTCTATGGCTACACCTTC.

The J gene is TRBJ2-5, the V gene TRBV9, with D possibly matching TRBD1 (6 bases). CDR1 and CDR2 from the germline V gene are SGDLS and YYNGEE. Trimming left V 0 bases short and J 9 bases short, with 15 bases between. This CDR3 contains 14 residues. Written as DNA, the CDR3 is TGTGCCAGCAGCGTAGAAGGTAGCGAGGGGGCCCAGTACTTC. This encodes CASSVEGSEGAQYF. Complete variable domain (other parts from reference TRBV9 and TRBJ2-5): DSGVTQTPKHLITATGQRVTLRCSPRSGDLSVYWYQQSLDQGLQFLIQYYNGEERAKGNILERFSAQQFPDLHSELNLSSLELGDSALYFCASSVEGSEGAQYFGPGTRLLVL.

The CDR3 sequence is CASSFASSEQYF. Written as DNA, the CDR3 is TGTGCCAGCAGCTTTGCCTCGAGCGAGCAGTACTTC. The rearrangement uses TRBV7-2 and TRBJ2-7; D uncertain. CDR1 is SGHTA and CDR2 is FQGNSA in the germline V gene. The length of the CDR3 is 12 residues. V was cut by 3 bases and J by 6 bases, with 9 bases left in between.

The V gene is TRBV7-8, the J gene TRBJ2-1, with 16 positions matching TRBD2. Germline-derived CDR1 and CDR2 are SGHVS and FQNEAQ. Trimming removed 5 bases from V and 6 bases from J; junction bases left unmatched: 10. There are 18 residues in the CDR3. The CDR3 is CASSTGLAGGAEANEQFF. CDR3 nucleotides: TGTGCCAGCAGCACGGGACTAGCGGGAGGGGCAGAGGCCAATGAGCAGTTCTTC.

This chain connects TRBV6-5 to TRBJ1-2; 9 bases are shared with TRBD1. With V trimmed by 7 bases and J by 6 bases, 6 bases remained unmatched. Germline V gene lookup returns CDR1 MNHEY and CDR2 SVGAGI. The CDR3 contains 13 residues. The CDR3 DNA reads as TGTGCCAGCATTTTGACAGGGGGAAATGGCTACACCTTC. This encodes CASILTGGNGYTF.

The chain recombines TRBV18 with TRBJ1-2, with TRBD1 matching 7 bases. The V gene end was trimmed by 1 base and the J gene end by 8 bases; junction bases not matched to a gene: 4. Per germline, CDR1 KGHSH and CDR2 LQKENI. The length of the CDR3 is 13 residues. DNA of the CDR3: TGTGCCAGCTCACCACAGGGGGCGGAGGGCTACACCTTC. It yields the protein CASSPQGAEGYTF.

The chain carries TRBV3-1 (or the pseudogene TRBV3-2) and TRBJ1-3; D may be TRBD1 (6 bases). Germline loops: CDR1 LGHDT, CDR2 YNNKEL (reference sequence). Trimming left V 5 bases short and J 2 bases short, with 16 bases between. The CDR3 is 16 amino acids. The CDR3 sequence is CASSILNRAAGNTIYF. Here the CDR3 DNA reads TGTGCCAGCAGCATCCTTAACAGGGCAGCTGGAAACACCATATATTTT.

The chain is built from TRBV19 and TRBJ2-1, with TRBD2 identical over 9 bases. Germline CDR1 reads LNHDA; CDR2 reads SQIVND (reference sequence). The CDR3 is made up of 16 amino acids. V dropped 3 bases and J dropped 2; count of bases not matched to a gene: 5. The CDR3 here is CASSIPSGITYNEQFF. As DNA, the CDR3 is TGTGCCAGTAGTATCCCTAGCGGGATAACCTACAATGAGCAGTTCTTC.

A few counts support this clone. CDR3 amino acids: CASKRQSGGYTF. CDR3 DNA sequence: TGTGCCAGCAAGCGACAGTCTGGCGGCTACACCTTC. V gene TRBV2 combines with J gene TRBJ1-2, with a tentative D call TRBD1 (5 bases). Germline V CDR1 and CDR2: SNHLY, FYNNEI. The CDR3 sequence is 12 residues long. V was trimmed by 7 bases and J by 8 bases, leaving 14 bases between them.

Here the CDR3 DNA reads TGTGCCAGCAGTTTCCGACGGGACTTCTACGAGCAGTACTTC. It specifies CASSFRRDFYEQYF. The V and J genes are TRBV28 and TRBJ2-7; D perhaps matches TRBD2 (6 bases). CDR3 length equals 14 residues. Trimming removed 3 bases at V and 3 bases at J, with 12 bases between. Germline CDR1 MDHEN, CDR2 SYDVKM.

J is TRBJ1-3 and V is TRBV7-8; D is undetermined. This CDR3 is 12 amino acids long. Germline values: CDR1 SGHVS, CDR2 FQNEAQ. Deletions cut 5 bases from V and 8 bases from J, with 10 bases between. DNA for the CDR3: TGTGCCAGCAGCCTCATGTCAGACACCATATATTTT. Residues: CASSLMSDTIYF.

This clone was counted only a few times. V and J are TRBV29-1 and TRBJ1-5, with 7 bases that match TRBD1. The junction had 4 bases not matched to a gene; V was cut back by 6 bases and J by 5 bases. Germline lookup yields CDR1 SQVTM and CDR2 ANQGSEA. The CDR3 loop spans 12 amino acids. The CDR3 DNA is TGCAGCGTGACAGGGCGAGATCAGCCCCAGCATTTT. It codes for CSVTGRDQPQHF.

V is TRBV7-8 and J is TRBJ2-1; D perhaps matches TRBD2 (5 bases). CDR3 length equals 15 residues. Germline V gene sequence: CDR1 SGHVS, CDR2 FQNEAQ. Trimming pared 6 bases from V and 0 bases from J, leaving 12 bases between. The CDR3 bases are TGTGCCAGCAGTATGCCTCGGGACTCCTACAATGAGCAGTTCTTC. Its translation: CASSMPRDSYNEQFF.

This clone was picked up one time. This chain links TRBV2 with TRBJ2-3; possible D gene TRBD2, 6 bases. The germline V gene encodes CDR1 SNHLY and CDR2 FYNNEI. V lost 6 bases and J 2 bases, leaving 12 bases between the germline ends. The CDR3 has 14 residues. This CDR3 reads CASRLALNTDTQYF. CDR3 coding DNA: TGTGCCAGCAGACTAGCCCTCAACACAGATACGCAGTATTTT.